This is a list of T cell receptor beta chains from one sample in a study of blood T cell repertoires in COVID-19. Sequencing was performed with immunoSEQ multiplex PCR; in TCRdb, only in-frame clones are kept and a portion is missing. The data show a few hundred thousand clones, 70% to 90% seen once. Sequencing was done on a sample of PBMCs or T cells enriched from blood (not recorded which). The receptor set was obtained from a woman between 50 and 59 years old who had recovered from COVID-19. Both conserved end residues are part of each CDR3. The D gene is left open where the match is weak. Size is stated for part of the rows, as once, few or many counts, or as a class when the clone is expanded.

D	size	J	V	DNA	CDR3
.	.	TRBJ2-1	TRBV24-1	TGTGCCACCGCCGGGGCAGGGGGGCCTGGCAATGAGCAGTTCTTC	CATAGAGGPGNEQFF
TRBD1	once	TRBJ2-7	TRBV10-3	TGTGCCATCAGATCCGGACAGGGCGGGTTGAACGAGCAGTACTTC	CAIRSGQGGLNEQYF
.	.	TRBJ1-6	TRBV5-1	TGCGCCAGCAGCTTGGAAGGGGGATCCTTCACCCTCCACTTT	CASSLEGGSFTLHF
.	.	TRBJ1-3	TRBV11-2	TGTGCCAGCAGCATAAATCAGGACTCTGGAAACACCATATATTTT	CASSINQDSGNTIYF
TRBD2	.	TRBJ2-3	TRBV27	TGTGCCAGCAGTTTAAGGGGGACTAGCGGGAGCGGCACAGATACGCAGTATTTT	CASSLRGTSGSGTDTQYF
.	.	TRBJ1-2	TRBV19	TGTGCCAGTAGTATTGCGGCAGACCCTAACTATGGCTACACCTTC	CASSIAADPNYGYTF
.	once	TRBJ2-4	TRBV6-5	TGTGCCAGCAGGCCAGGGGAGAGGCAAAACATTCAGTACTTC	CASRPGERQNIQYF
TRBD1	.	TRBJ1-1	TRBV7-9	TGTGCCAGCAGCCGTCCGGGACAGGGAGGCACTGAAGCTTTCTTT	CASSRPGQGGTEAFF
.	few	TRBJ1-2	TRBV10-3	TGTGCCACCAACTACCTCCAGGGGTATGGCTACACCTTC	CATNYLQGYGYTF
.	.	TRBJ1-2	TRBV5-6	TGTGCCAGCAGCCCCGGTTCAGGGATTTATGGCTACACCTTC	CASSPGSGIYGYTF
.	.	TRBJ2-5	TRBV5-5	TGTGCCAGCAGCTTGGCCCGTACCGGGACCCAGTACTTC	CASSLARTGTQYF
TRBD2	few	TRBJ2-1	TRBV18	TGTGCCAGCTCAAACGGACTAGCGGGAGTGCGAAATGAGCAGTTCTTC	CASSNGLAGVRNEQFF
.	.	TRBJ2-7	TRBV28	TGTGCCAGCCGAGCGCCCGACGAGCAGTACTTC	CASRAPDEQYF
.	.	TRBJ1-6	TRBV7-9	TGTGCCAGCAGCTCGAATTCACCCCTCCACTTT	CASSSNSPLHF
TRBD1	.	TRBJ2-3	TRBV6-5	TGTGCCAGCAGTTACTCGACAGGGAACCGAAGAAATACGCAGTATTTT	CASSYSTGNRRNTQYF
TRBD1	.	TRBJ2-2	TRBV10-3	TGTGCCATCAGTGAACAGGGGGACACCGGGGAGCTGTTTTTT	CAISEQGDTGELFF
TRBD2	few	TRBJ2-1	TRBV2	TGTGCCAGCAACAGACTAGCGGTTTACAATGAGCAGTTCTTC	CASNRLAVYNEQFF
.	.	TRBJ1-1	TRBV10-3	TGTGCCATCAGTGTGGGGGGGTTGGGCACTGAAGCTTTCTTT	CAISVGGLGTEAFF
TRBD2	.	TRBJ2-1	TRBV5-4	TGTGCCAGCAGCTTGAGGAGTAGCGGGAGACCCCGGGGCAATGAGCAGTTCTTC	CASSLRSSGRPRGNEQFF
TRBD1	.	TRBJ1-6	TRBV27	TGTGCCAGCAGCCCTCGGACAGGGGGCAGAGGACCCCTCCACTTT	CASSPRTGGRGPLHF
TRBD2	.	TRBJ2-3	TRBV5-1	TGCGCCAGCAGCGGCCGGACTAGCGAAGATACGCAGTATTTT	CASSGRTSEDTQYF
TRBD1	.	TRBJ1-1	TRBV16	TGTGCCAGCAGCAAGGGGACAGCGAACACTGAAGCTTTCTTT	CASSKGTANTEAFF
TRBD2	.	TRBJ2-3	TRBV7-6	TGTGCCAGCAGGCAGCTAGCGGGAGTCCGCACAGATACGCAGTATTTT	CASRQLAGVRTDTQYF
.	.	TRBJ2-5	TRBV7-8	TGTGCCAGCAGCCCCGGACAGAAAGAGACCCAGTACTTC	CASSPGQKETQYF
TRBD2	.	TRBJ2-7	TRBV10-2	TGCGCCAGCAGTGACCTAGCGGACTCCCACGAGCAGTACTTC	CASSDLADSHEQYF
TRBD2	few	TRBJ2-1	TRBV5-1	TGCGCCAGCAGCCCCGGGACTAGCTTTGAGCAGTTCTTC	CASSPGTSFEQFF
.	.	TRBJ2-3	TRBV7-9	TGTGCCAGCAGCTTAGTAGGGGGGGGAGATACGCAGTATTTT	CASSLVGGGDTQYF
.	.	TRBJ2-7	TRBV6-6	TGTGCCAGCAGGGACAGCAAGTCCTACGAGCAGTACTTC	CASRDSKSYEQYF
TRBD2	.	TRBJ2-1	TRBV29-1	TGCAGCGTTGGTGTAGGACTAGCGGGAGCCCACTGGGTCTTC	CSVGVGLAGAHWVF
TRBD1	few	TRBJ1-2	TRBV6-5	TGTGCCAGCAGTTACGGGGGACAGCCTTATGGCTACACCTTC	CASSYGGQPYGYTF
TRBD2	.	TRBJ2-7	TRBV7-9	TGTGCCAGCAGCTCCAGACTAGCGGGAGATATGTACGAGCAGTACTTC	CASSSRLAGDMYEQYF
.	once	TRBJ2-5	TRBV20-1	TGCAGTGCTAGAGTCCCCGGAGCCCAGTACTTC	CSARVPGAQYF
TRBD2	.	TRBJ2-1	TRBV12-3/TRBV12-4	TGTGCCAGCAGTTTCGGGGGGTACAATGAGCAGTTCTTC	CASSFGGYNEQFF
TRBD1	.	TRBJ2-2	TRBV9	TGTGCCAGCAGCCAACCCCGGGGGACAGGGAACACCGGGGAGCTGTTTTTT	CASSQPRGTGNTGELFF
TRBD1	once	TRBJ1-5	TRBV6-6	TGTGCCAGCAGCCAAAACAGGGGGCGCAGCAATCAGCCCCAGCATTTT	CASSQNRGRSNQPQHF
.	.	TRBJ2-3	TRBV24-1	TGTGCCACCAGTGATTTCGGGTTCACAGATACGCAGTATTTT	CATSDFGFTDTQYF
.	few	TRBJ2-1	TRBV6-4	TGTGCCAGCAGTGACGAGGCGGGGACCTACAATGAGCAGTTCTTC	CASSDEAGTYNEQFF
.	once	TRBJ2-2	TRBV6-5	TGTGCCAGCTTGGCGGATGCGAACACCGGGGAGCTGTTTTTT	CASLADANTGELFF
.	once	TRBJ1-1	TRBV28	TGTGCCAGCAACGAAAGGTCGGGGATGGGTGAAGCTTTCTTT	CASNERSGMGEAFF
TRBD1	.	TRBJ1-3	TRBV13	TGTGCCAGCAGCTTACAGGGGGCTGGAAACACCATATATTTT	CASSLQGAGNTIYF
TRBD2	.	TRBJ2-1	TRBV30	TGTGCCTGGAGCGGACTAGCGGGAGAAGAGCAGTTCTTC	CAWSGLAGEEQFF
.	few	TRBJ2-3	TRBV27	TGTGCCAGCAGTACCACGACAGGTTTAGGGCCAGATACGCAGTATTTT	CASSTTTGLGPDTQYF
TRBD1	.	TRBJ2-3	TRBV28	TGTGCCAGCACCCCAGGGACAGGGGCCGCAGATACGCAGTATTTT	CASTPGTGAADTQYF
.	few	TRBJ1-6	TRBV28	TGTGCCAGCAGTCCGCGCCCGGGGGTTAGTTCACCCCTCCACTTT	CASSPRPGVSSPLHF
.	few	TRBJ1-1	TRBV24-1	TGTGCCACCAGGACTCCGGGAGGCACTGAAGCTTTCTTT	CATRTPGGTEAFF
TRBD2	.	TRBJ2-1	TRBV29-1	TGCAGCGTTGCGGGTGCGGGAGGGTACAATGAGCAGTTCTTC	CSVAGAGGYNEQFF
.	.	TRBJ2-4	TRBV7-2	TGTGCCAGCAGCTCGGCTTGGGGGGTAGGGAGTAACATTCAGTACTTC	CASSSAWGVGSNIQYF
.	.	TRBJ2-6	TRBV6-5	TGTGCCAGCAGTTACTTCTCCGGGGTTGGGGCCAACGTCCTGACTTTC	CASSYFSGVGANVLTF
TRBD1	.	TRBJ1-2	TRBV7-2	TGTGCCAGCAGCTACCCGGGACAGGGGTTCTATGGCTACACCTTC	CASSYPGQGFYGYTF
.	.	TRBJ2-3	TRBV28	TGTGCCAGCAGTTCCGCCCTTGGACAGCCCACAGATACGCAGTATTTT	CASSSALGQPTDTQYF
TRBD1	.	TRBJ2-1	TRBV11-2	TGTGCCAGCAGCCCGACAGGGCGGGTGAACAATGAGCAGTTCTTC	CASSPTGRVNNEQFF